Each of the 17 T cell receptor beta chains below was sequenced from the same sample in a study of identical twins. One entry per CDR3 protein results from TCRdb running MiXCR on the 5' RACE reads. Of hundreds of thousands of distinct CDR3 sequences in the sample, about 14% are singletons; the top ten hold 7% to 9%. The sequencing sample was made of memory (CD45RO+) T cells sorted from blood. These receptors originate from a woman between 18 and 29 years old in good health.

The chain recombines TRBV3-1 with TRBJ2-7; no definite D call. Germline V gene sequence: CDR1 LGHDT, CDR2 YNNKEL (reference sequence). This CDR3 has 15 residues. Trimming took off 1 base at V and 6 bases at J, with 16 bases between the two ends. The CDR3 sequence: CASSQGGRTTAEQYF. CDR3 in DNA: TGTGCCAGCAGCCAAGGTGGAAGAACCACTGCCGAGCAGTACTTC.

This clonotype was detected ten times or more. This chain joins TRBV6-5 and TRBJ2-7; the D is unclear. V lost 6 bases and J 7 bases, leaving 16 bases between the germline ends. Germline V gene sequence: CDR1 MNHEY, CDR2 SVGAGI. The CDR3 is 13 amino acids. Here the CDR3 reads CASSQTTGGEQYF. DNA for the CDR3: TGTGCCAGCAGCCAAACTACGGGCGGTGAGCAGTACTTC.

This clonotype was counted only a few times. This chain joins TRBV19 and TRBJ2-7; tentative D call: TRBD2 (6 bases). Germline V gene sequence: CDR1 LNHDA, CDR2 SQIVND (reference sequence). With 1 base removed from V and 6 bases from J, the gap between germline ends came to 19 bases. CDR3 size: 16 residues. In DNA, the CDR3 is TGTGCCAGTAGTATAGCGGGAGCGCCGCGAGGAGCCGAGCAGTACTTC. Protein: CASSIAGAPRGAEQYF.

V usage is TRBV5-1 and J usage is TRBJ1-2; TRBD1 might be the D (5 bases). CDR3 length: 14 residues. Per germline, CDR1 SGHRS and CDR2 YFSETQ. V was trimmed by 3 bases and J by 8 bases, leaving 17 bases between them. The CDR3 sequence: CASSYWDGGSGYTF. CDR3 coding DNA: TGCGCCAGCAGCTATTGGGACGGGGGTTCAGGCTACACCTTC.

As concerns this clonotype: The conserved phenylalanine or tryptophan normally closing the CDR3 is absent here, so this likely arose from a read error. V gene TRBV5-1 combines with J gene TRBJ2-5; a possible D gene is TRBD1 (6 bases). Trimming left V 2 bases short and J 2 bases short, with 10 bases between. The germline V gene encodes CDR1 SGHRS and CDR2 YFSETQ. This CDR3 is built from 14 residues. The CDR3 sequence is CASSFGTGQETQYS. The CDR3 region has the DNA TGCGCCAGCAGCTTTGGTACAGGGCAAGAGACCCAGTACTCC.

The chain recombines TRBV6-1 with TRBJ2-1; 9 positions match TRBD2. The CDR3 is 14 amino acids. Germline CDR1 MNHNS, CDR2 SASEGT. V was pared by 8 bases and J by 5 bases, with 7 bases of the junction left unmatched. The CDR3 sequence is CASGSGGTDNEQFF. CDR3 bases: TGTGCCAGCGGGAGCGGGGGGACCGACAATGAGCAGTTCTTC.

This clonotype was observed many times. The chain carries TRBV5-1 and TRBJ2-3; TRBD1 is a possible D gene (6 bases). The CDR3 extends over 17 amino acids. V lost 4 bases to trimming and J lost 2 bases, with 20 bases between them. Germline V CDR1 and CDR2: SGHRS, YFSETQ. CDR3 sequence (DNA): TGCGCCAGCAGCCAAAGTAGATCCGGGACATTCACAGATACGCAGTATTTT. It specifies CASSQSRSGTFTDTQYF.

This clonotype was observed many times. The CDR3 DNA reads as TGTGCCAGCAGCCATGGGAGCGGGACCTACGAGCAGTACTTC. Translated: CASSHGSGTYEQYF. V and J are TRBV9 and TRBJ2-7, with 7 nucleotides matching TRBD2. The CDR3 extends over 14 amino acids. V was clipped by 4 bases and J by 2 bases; unmatched bases: 6. In germline, CDR1 is SGDLS, CDR2 YYNGEE.

There are a few counts of this clonotype. The CDR3 region is CSAARERGPTLYEQYF. In DNA form, the CDR3 reads TGCAGTGCAGCAAGAGAGCGGGGGCCGACTCTCTACGAGCAGTACTTC. The J gene is TRBJ2-7, the V gene TRBV20-1; 8 bases are a match to TRBD2. The germline V gene encodes CDR1 DFQATT and CDR2 SNEGSKA (reference sequence). The CDR3 covers 16 residues. The trim removed 6 bases at V and 3 bases at J, leaving 16 bases unmatched.

The chain couples TRBV6-2 or TRBV6-3 to TRBJ2-1, with TRBD1 as a possible D gene (6 bases). The CDR3 runs to 12 residues. CDR1 and CDR2 from the germline V gene are MNHEY and SVGEGT. The germline V and J ends were trimmed by 5 bases and 10 bases, with 12 bases remaining between them. In DNA form, the CDR3 reads TGTGCCAGCAGTGCTGGGGGCGCGGAGCAGTTCTTC. It specifies CASSAGGAEQFF.

The rearrangement links TRBV10-3 to TRBJ2-3; TRBD2 aligns across 7 bases. Trimming removed 10 bases from V and 2 bases from J; junction bases left unmatched: 6. CDR3 length: 13 residues. Germline CDR1 reads ENHRY; CDR2 reads SYGVKD. The CDR3 loop is CATAGLITDTQYF. In DNA, the CDR3 is TGTGCCACAGCGGGACTCATCACAGATACGCAGTATTTT.

In regard to this clonotype: A read error may be the cause here, since a much bigger clone is one base away. The chain links TRBV6-2 or TRBV6-3 to TRBJ2-3; no firm D call. CDR1 and CDR2 from the germline V gene are MNHEY and SVGEGT. There are 11 residues in the CDR3. The ends were cut back, 1 base at V and 6 bases at J, with 2 bases in the middle. In DNA, the CDR3 is TGTGCCAGCAGTTACTGGGATACGCAGTATTTT. Translation gives CASSYWDTQYF.

This clonotype was picked up a small number of times. The chain uses TRBV5-1 and TRBJ1-1, with a tentative D call TRBD1 (5 bases). CDR1 is SGHRS, CDR2 YFSETQ, per germline. V lost 6 bases and J lost 0, with 9 bases in between. The CDR3 is 13 residues long. The DNA for the CDR3 is TGCGCCAGCAAGACAGATATGAACACTGAAGCTTTCTTT. It yields the protein CASKTDMNTEAFF.

This clonotype was seen only a few times. The V gene is TRBV5-8, the J gene TRBJ1-5; D unclear. The germline CDR1 and CDR2 sequences are SGHTS and YDEGEE. The V end was cut by 4 bases, the J end by 3 bases, with 8 bases between. This CDR3 has 13 amino acids. CDR3 protein: CASSGLHNQPQHF. The CDR3 DNA is TGTGCCAGCAGCGGTCTCCACAATCAGCCCCAGCATTTT. Based on the CDR3 plus reference TRBV5-8 and TRBJ1-5, the full variable domain is EAGVTQSPTHLIKTRGQQATLRCSPISGHTSVYWYQQALGLGLQFLLWYDEGEERNRGNFPPRFSGRQFPNYSSELNVNALELEDSALYLCASSGLHNQPQHFGDGTRLSIL.

This clonotype was observed a few times. The chain has TRBV7-2 and TRBJ2-7; 7 bases agree with TRBD1. The V gene end was trimmed by 2 bases and the J gene end by 3 bases; junction bases not matched to a gene: 7. The CDR3 runs 15 residues. Germline CDR1 SGHTA, CDR2 FQGNSA. CDR3 loop: CASSLRAQGVYEQYF. The DNA of the CDR3 is TGTGCCAGCAGCTTAAGGGCTCAGGGGGTCTACGAGCAGTACTTC.

The chain employs TRBV24-1 and TRBJ2-1; 10 positions agree with TRBD1. This CDR3 is 15 amino acids long. Germline CDR1 and CDR2: KGHDR and SFDVKD. After removal of 3 bases from V and 6 bases from J, the junction contained 4 bases not matched to a gene. The CDR3 DNA is TGTGCCACCAGTGATACTCGGACAGGGGGCAATGAGCAGTTCTTC. Residues: CATSDTRTGGNEQFF.

This clonotype has at least ten counts. The chain employs TRBV6-5 and TRBJ2-5; no reliable D call. Deletions cut 4 bases from V and 5 bases from J, with 11 bases between. Germline CDR1 reads MNHEY; CDR2 reads SVGAGI. This CDR3 contains 13 residues. The CDR3 is CASSLGIGETQYF. For the CDR3, the DNA is TGTGCCAGCAGTTTGGGGATAGGCGAGACCCAGTACTTC.